Listed here are 26 T cell receptor beta chains from one sample, sequenced in a study of CD8+ T cells in alopecia areata. cDNA reverse transcribed from extracted RNA served as the sequencing template. Profiled with immunoSEQ multiplex PCR; TCRdb holds only in-frame clones, not every one. There are under 150,000 clones in the sample; roughly 50% occur only once, and about 10% lies in the top ten. Material for sequencing was NKG2D-low CD8+ T cells sorted from blood. All receptors derive from a human donor with alopecia areata.

V usage is TRBV29-1 and J usage is TRBJ1-5; D is unclear. Germline V gene data show CDR1 as SQVTM and CDR2 as ANQGSEA. The CDR3 loop spans 14 amino acids. Trimming removed 6 bases at V and 7 bases at J, with 19 bases between. CDR3 residues: CSVVASEAGQPQHF. For the CDR3, the DNA is TGCAGCGTCGTCGCCTCCGAGGCCGGGCAGCCCCAGCATTTT.

This chain joins TRBV30 and TRBJ2-2, with D hard to call. V shed 4 bases and J shed 5 bases, with 8 bases lying between them. Looked up from germline, CDR1 is GTSNPN and CDR2 is SVGIG (reference sequence). The CDR3 runs to 12 residues. The CDR3 sequence: CAWNLWTGELFF. The CDR3 region has the DNA TGTGCCTGGAATCTGTGGACCGGGGAGCTGTTTTTT.

V gene TRBV6-6 combines with J gene TRBJ2-7, with 8 bases aligning to TRBD1. The CDR3 loop spans 14 amino acids. Germline V gene data show CDR1 as MNHNY and CDR2 as SVGAGI (reference sequence). V dropped 2 bases and J dropped 7; count of bases not matched to a gene: 7. CDR3 in DNA: TGTGCCAGCAGTTACGCCCAGGGGGCGAGTGAGCAGTACTTC. Protein: CASSYAQGASEQYF.

The chain combines TRBV4-2 with TRBJ2-7; no reliable D call. V lost 0 bases, J lost 2 bases, and 5 bases lay in between. The CDR3 is 13 residues long. Germline V CDR1 and CDR2: LGHNA, YNFKEQ. CDR3 region: CASSQDPPYEQYF. As DNA, the CDR3 is TGTGCCAGCAGCCAAGATCCCCCCTACGAGCAGTACTTC.

This clone was found a few times. The chain combines TRBV29-1 with TRBJ2-3; 7 nucleotides line up with TRBD1. J lost 3 bases, V lost 7 bases, and 7 bases had no gene match. This CDR3 region has 13 residues. The germline CDR1 and CDR2 sequences are SQVTM and ANQGSEA. CDR3 DNA sequence: TGCAGCGCCCGGGACAGCCGGACAGATACGCAGTATTTT. Its protein product is CSARDSRTDTQYF.

This clone appeared a few times. The rearrangement links TRBV11-2 to TRBJ1-6, with D maybe TRBD1 (6 bases). CDR3 size: 15 residues. From germline, CDR1 is SGHAT and CDR2 FQNNGV. Trimming cost V 4 bases and J 8 bases, with 15 bases left between them. The CDR3 DNA reads TGTGCCAGCAGCTCACTACAGGGACGGCATTCACCCCTCCACTTT. As protein: CASSSLQGRHSPLHF. Together with reference TRBV11-2 and TRBJ1-6, the CDR3 gives the full variable domain: EAGVAQSPRYKIIEKRQSVAFWCNPISGHATLYWYQQILGQGPKLLIQFQNNGVVDDSQLPKDRFSAERLKGVDSTLKIQPAKLEDSAVYLCASSSLQGRHSPLHFGNGTRLTVT.

The chain uses TRBV29-1 and TRBJ2-7; the match to TRBD1 covers 8 bases. V shed 6 bases and J 3 bases; nucleotides not matched to a gene: 7. The length of the CDR3 is 13 residues. CDR1 and CDR2 (germline): SQVTM, ANQGSEA. This CDR3 reads CSVTGGTGYEQYF. CDR3 coding DNA: TGCAGCGTGACTGGCGGGACAGGCTACGAGCAGTACTTC.

The V call is TRBV30, the J call TRBJ2-7; perhaps D is TRBD1 or TRBD2 (5 bases each). The CDR3 is 12 residues long. V was cut by 1 base and J by 7 bases, with 11 bases left in between. Germline CDR1 GTSNPN, CDR2 SVGIG (reference sequence). This chain's CDR3 is CAWSAQWGEQYF. The CDR3 DNA reads as TGTGCCTGGAGTGCCCAATGGGGGGAGCAGTACTTC.

The chain links TRBV29-1 to TRBJ2-1; D uncertain. V dropped 0 bases and J dropped 2 bases, with 8 bases sitting between them. CDR3 size: 14 residues. Per germline, CDR1 SQVTM and CDR2 ANQGSEA. This CDR3 reads CSVEDGRTYNEQFF. The CDR3 DNA reads TGCAGCGTTGAAGACGGCAGGACCTACAATGAGCAGTTCTTC.

The chain uses TRBV30 and TRBJ1-5; a possible D gene is TRBD1 (6 bases). This CDR3 is 14 amino acids long. CDR1 and CDR2 from the germline V gene are GTSNPN and SVGIG (reference sequence). V lost 0 bases to trimming and J lost 6 bases, with 12 bases between them. CDR3 DNA: TGTGCCTGGAGTGTAGACAGGAGAGGTCAGCCCCAGCATTTT. Residues: CAWSVDRRGQPQHF.

The chain combines TRBV4-1 with TRBJ2-7; 9 nucleotides agree with TRBD1. Trimming took 4 bases from V and 3 from J; bases not matched to a gene: 4. Germline loops: CDR1 MGHRA, CDR2 YSYEKL. The CDR3 sequence is 14 residues long. The CDR3 nucleotides are TGCGCCAGCAGCCCCCGGGACAGGGTCTACGAGCAGTACTTC. Amino acids: CASSPRDRVYEQYF.

This chain uses TRBV29-1 with TRBJ2-3, with D uncertain. Germline CDR1 reads SQVTM; CDR2 reads ANQGSEA. The V end lost 3 bases, the J end lost 5 bases, and 24 bases lay between the germline ends. The length of the CDR3 is 17 residues. CDR3 sequence: CSVEGVVLGIAGDTQYF. The CDR3, as DNA: TGCAGCGTTGAGGGTGTGGTTTTAGGGATCGCCGGAGATACGCAGTATTTT.

The V gene is TRBV29-1, the J gene TRBJ1-1; the D is unclear. V was shortened by 4 bases and J by 8 bases, with 11 bases between the two germline ends. This CDR3 has 11 amino acids. Germline loops: CDR1 SQVTM, CDR2 ANQGSEA. The CDR3 region is CSVVESGEAFF. The CDR3 bases are TGCAGCGTTGTCGAATCGGGAGAAGCTTTCTTT.

The gene calls are TRBV5-6 and TRBJ2-1, with a possible D match to TRBD1 (5 bases). V was pared by 2 bases and J by 6 bases, with 9 bases between. This CDR3 is built from 13 residues. The germline V gene has CDR1 SGHDT and CDR2 YYEEEE. CDR3 coding DNA: TGTGCCAGCAGCTTCTCACAGGCCAATGAGCAGTTCTTC. Its translation is CASSFSQANEQFF.

This chain connects TRBV4-3 to TRBJ1-2; 7 bases fit TRBD1. The germline V gene encodes CDR1 LGHNA and CDR2 YSLEER. Trimming at V came to 0 bases and at J to 5 bases, leaving 6 bases not matched to a gene. The CDR3 extends over 15 amino acids. CDR3: CASSQEETGTYGYTF. The CDR3 DNA sequence: TGCGCCAGCAGCCAAGAAGAGACAGGGACTTATGGCTACACCTTC.

The chain joins TRBV29-1 to TRBJ1-1; D not resolved. The V gene's germline CDR1 is SQVTM and CDR2 ANQGSEA. This CDR3 has 11 amino acids. V was shortened by 7 bases and J by 10 bases, with 16 bases between the two germline ends. The CDR3 coding sequence is TGCAGCGGTCTATCCCGTACCGGAGCTTTCTTT. Translating gives CSGLSRTGAFF. The variable domain in full, completed from reference TRBV29-1 and TRBJ1-1, reads SAVISQKPSRDICQRGTSLTIQCQVDSQVTMMFWYRQQPGQSLTLIATANQGSEATYESGFVIDKFPISRPNLTFSTLTVSNMSPEDSSIYLCSGLSRTGAFFGQGTRLTVV.

This chain uses TRBV4-1 with TRBJ2-3; 8 nucleotides align to TRBD1. The CDR3 extends over 16 amino acids. The V segment lost 3 bases and the J segment 3 bases; nucleotides outside the gene matches: 8. Germline CDR1 is MGHRA and CDR2 is YSYEKL. CDR3 DNA: TGCGCCAGCAGCCAGTCTGGGACAGGAGGAACAGATACGCAGTATTTT. Its protein is CASSQSGTGGTDTQYF.

The chain employs TRBV4-1 and TRBJ2-7, with D hard to call. The CDR3 extends over 13 amino acids. V shed 0 bases and J shed 2 bases, with 5 bases lying between them. Germline values: CDR1 MGHRA, CDR2 YSYEKL. The CDR3 DNA follows: TGCGCCAGCAGCCAAGATATGGCCTACGAGCAGTACTTC. This encodes CASSQDMAYEQYF.

This clone was detected ten times or more. This chain joins TRBV4-1 and TRBJ2-2; D is unclear. Between the trimmed V and J ends, which lost 8 bases and 0 bases, there was a span of 13 bases. CDR1 and CDR2 from the germline V gene are MGHRA and YSYEKL. The CDR3 spans 15 residues. CDR3 in amino acids: CASSPHPSNTGELFF. Written as DNA, the CDR3 is TGCGCCAGCTCCCCCCACCCCTCGAACACCGGGGAGCTGTTTTTT.

This clone was seen a handful of times. V is TRBV29-1 and J is TRBJ1-3; D is ambiguous. Germline CDR1 and CDR2: SQVTM and ANQGSEA. The V end lost 3 bases, the J end lost 2 bases, and 5 bases lay between the germline ends. The CDR3 spans 12 residues. The CDR3 sequence: CSVEITGNTIYF. CDR3 in DNA: TGCAGCGTTGAGATAACTGGAAACACCATATATTTT.

The chain employs TRBV29-1 and TRBJ2-5; 10 nucleotides agree with TRBD2. CDR1 and CDR2 from the germline V gene are SQVTM and ANQGSEA. With 7 bases clipped from V and 7 bases from J, the junction kept 6 bases outside the gene matches. This CDR3 is 12 amino acids long. CDR3 nucleotide sequence: TGCAGCGCAGGGACTAGCGAGGGGACCCAGTACTTC. Protein: CSAGTSEGTQYF. The variable domain in full, with the rest retrieved from reference TRBV29-1 and TRBJ2-5, is SAVISQKPSRDICQRGTSLTIQCQVDSQVTMMFWYRQQPGQSLTLIATANQGSEATYESGFVIDKFPISRPNLTFSTLTVSNMSPEDSSIYLCSAGTSEGTQYFGPGTRLLVL.

This clone was observed a handful of times. The genes are TRBV29-1 and TRBJ2-3; D is possibly TRBD1 (7 bases). CDR1 SQVTM and CDR2 ANQGSEA come from the germline V gene. V was pared by 6 bases and J by 4 bases, with 23 bases between. There are 16 residues in the CDR3. Here the CDR3 reads CSVSGGSAQIADTQYF. In DNA, the CDR3 is TGCAGCGTCTCAGGGGGGTCGGCGCAGATAGCAGATACGCAGTATTTT.

The genes are TRBV30 and TRBJ2-5; 8 positions match TRBD2. V shed 4 bases and J 0 bases; nucleotides not matched to a gene: 13. The CDR3 totals 17 residues. CDR1 and CDR2 (germline): GTSNPN, SVGIG (reference sequence). CDR3 loop: CAWNQGESGRYQETQYF. DNA for the CDR3: TGTGCCTGGAATCAGGGAGAAAGCGGGAGATACCAAGAGACCCAGTACTTC.

The chain carries TRBV7-2 and TRBJ2-2; 12 bases agree with TRBD2. Trimming cost V 5 bases and J 4 bases; bases outside gene matches: 11. The CDR3 totals 18 residues. Germline V lookup: CDR1 SGHTA, CDR2 FQGNSA. The CDR3 region has the DNA TGTGCCAGCAGCCCCCAACGGGCTAGCGGGAGGGGCACCGGGGAGCTGTTTTTT. Translating gives CASSPQRASGRGTGELFF. The whole variable domain, filled in from reference TRBV7-2 and TRBJ2-2, reads GAGVSQSPSNKVTEKGKDVELRCDPISGHTALYWYRQSLGQGLEFLIYFQGNSAPDKSGLPSDRFSAERTGGSVSTLTIQRTQQEDSAVYLCASSPQRASGRGTGELFFGEGSRLTVL.

Notes on this clone: Other DNA sequences from this sample encode an identical CDR3 as well. The chain joins TRBV30 to TRBJ2-7; D is unresolved. The CDR3 spans 11 residues. V lost 0 bases to trimming and J lost 3 bases, with 3 bases between them. Germline V gene data show CDR1 as GTSNPN and CDR2 as SVGIG (reference sequence). This CDR3 reads CAWSVDYEQYF. The CDR3 nucleotides are TGTGCCTGGAGTGTTGACTACGAGCAGTACTTC.

J is TRBJ1-1 and V is TRBV29-1; D is unclear. Germline CDR1 reads SQVTM; CDR2 reads ANQGSEA. The V gene lost 6 bases and the J gene lost 5 bases, with 13 bases spanning the gap. The CDR3 extends over 12 amino acids. The CDR3 DNA reads TGCAGCGTGCTAGGTAGCGGAACTGAAGCTTTCTTT. Translating gives CSVLGSGTEAFF.